The 3 T cell receptor beta chains below come from one sample, sequenced in a study of regulatory T cells in long-lasting Graves disease. With iRepertoire HTBI primers and Arm-PCR of CDR3 regions, TCR beta libraries were built. Each CDR3 protein gets one entry after TCRdb re-called the multiplex PCR reads with MiXCR. There are hundreds of thousands of distinct CDR3 sequences in the sample; more than 10% occur only once, and roughly 8.9% lies in the top ten. Time point indicated: newly diagnosed GD, antithyroid drugs for less than 3 months. PBMCs were the source of the RNA used for TCR sequencing. The same specimen was also included in a second study, on T cells in Graves' hyperthyroidism and ophthalmopathy.

The specimen was peripheral blood mononuclear cells (PBMCs), collected at new diagnosis, from a patient treated with antithyroid drugs. All receptors derive from a woman younger than 45 with Graves disease.

This chain uses TRBV4-3 with TRBJ2-1, with D hard to call. The CDR3 sequence is 15 residues long. CDR1 and CDR2 from the germline V gene are LGHNA and YSLEER. V was pared by 1 base and J by 5 bases, with 12 bases between. This CDR3 is CASSQATAPNNEQFF. The CDR3, as DNA: TGCGCCAGCAGCCAAGCTACAGCACCTAACAATGAGCAGTTCTTC.

This clonotype was detected only a few times. Mismatch with germline at one junction end may stem from a read error. The chain employs TRBV12-3 or TRBV12-4 and TRBJ2-6; tentatively, D is TRBD1 (5 bases). The CDR3 is made up of 17 amino acids. The CDR3 bases are TGTGCCATCAGTGAGGAGACAGTCGTCTCTGGGGCCAACGTCCTGACTTTC. Encoded protein: CAISEETVVSGANVLTF.

In regard to this clonotype: A much larger clone lies one base from this, so it may be a read error. V and J are TRBV6-1 and TRBJ1-1; possibly TRBD1 for D (5 bases). CDR1 is MNHNS, CDR2 SASEGT, per germline. With 5 bases removed from V and 1 base from J, the gap between germline ends came to 17 bases. The CDR3 covers 16 residues. The CDR3 region has the DNA TGTGCCAGCAGTATTAAGGGGAGGGGTGGGAACACTGAAGCTTTCTTT. Translated, it gives CASSIKGRGGNTEAFF.